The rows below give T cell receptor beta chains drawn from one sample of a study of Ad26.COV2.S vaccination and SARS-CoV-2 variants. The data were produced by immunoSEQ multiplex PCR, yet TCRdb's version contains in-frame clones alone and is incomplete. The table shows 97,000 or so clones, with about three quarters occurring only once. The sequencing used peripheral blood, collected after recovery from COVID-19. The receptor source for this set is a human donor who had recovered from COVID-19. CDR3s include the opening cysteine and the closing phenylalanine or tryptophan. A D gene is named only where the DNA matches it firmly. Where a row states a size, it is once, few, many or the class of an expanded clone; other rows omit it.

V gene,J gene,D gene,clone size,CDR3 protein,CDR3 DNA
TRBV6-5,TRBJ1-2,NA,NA,CASRLNYGYTF,TGTGCCAGCAGGCTCAACTATGGCTACACCTTC
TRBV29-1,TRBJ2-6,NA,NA,CSVGTSGANVLTF,TGCAGCGTTGGGACCTCTGGGGCCAACGTCCTGACTTTC
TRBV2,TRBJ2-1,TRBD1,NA,CASSPGQGVDEQFF,TGTGCCAGCAGCCCGGGACAGGGGGTGGATGAGCAGTTCTTC
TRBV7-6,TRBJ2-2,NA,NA,CASSLVGKGEVASPYTGELFF,TGTGCCAGCAGCTTAGTCGGGAAGGGTGAAGTCGCTTCACCTTACACCGGGGAGCTGTTTTTT
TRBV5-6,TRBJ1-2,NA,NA,CAGAGGYTF,TGTGCCGGGGCGGGTGGCTACACCTTC
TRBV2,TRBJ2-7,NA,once,CASSEDGDYEQYF,TGTGCCAGCAGTGAAGACGGGGACTACGAGCAGTACTTC
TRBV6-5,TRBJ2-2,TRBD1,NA,CAARQGVGELFF,TGTGCCGCAAGACAGGGGGTCGGGGAGCTGTTTTTT
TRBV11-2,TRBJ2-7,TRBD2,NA,CASSFGGTSEYEQYF,TGTGCCAGCAGCTTCGGCGGGACTAGCGAGTACGAGCAGTACTTC
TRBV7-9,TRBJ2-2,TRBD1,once,CASQQGAWNTGELFF,TGTGCCAGCCAACAGGGGGCATGGAACACCGGGGAGCTGTTTTTT
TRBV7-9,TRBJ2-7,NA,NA,CASSPTDYEQYF,TGTGCCAGCAGCCCAACAGACTACGAGCAGTACTTC
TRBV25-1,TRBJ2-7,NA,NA,CASSVGTGYEQYF,TGTGCCAGCAGTGTCGGAACGGGCTACGAGCAGTACTTC
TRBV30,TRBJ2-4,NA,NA,CAWSGRAKNIQYF,TGTGCCTGGAGTGGGAGGGCCAAAAACATTCAGTACTTC
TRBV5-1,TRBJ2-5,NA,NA,CASTRQGLSLQETQYF,TGCGCCAGCACTCGCCAGGGGCTTAGCTTACAAGAGACCCAGTACTTC
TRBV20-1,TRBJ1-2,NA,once,CSASHKGDGYYGYTF,TGCAGTGCTAGTCATAAAGGAGACGGATACTATGGCTACACCTTC
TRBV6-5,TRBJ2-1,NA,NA,CASSYGGYNEQFF,TGTGCCAGCAGTTATGGCGGGTACAATGAGCAGTTCTTC
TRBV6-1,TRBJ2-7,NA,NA,CASSEAGVEQYF,TGTGCCAGCAGTGAAGCTGGGGTCGAGCAGTACTTC
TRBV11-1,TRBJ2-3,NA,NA,CASSQLQDTQYF,TGTGCCAGCAGCCAACTCCAGGATACGCAGTATTTT
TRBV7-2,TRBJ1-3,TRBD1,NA,CASSPQGAGNTIYF,TGTGCCAGCAGCCCTCAGGGGGCTGGAAACACCATATATTTT
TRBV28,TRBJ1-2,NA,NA,CASGDLGRGGYTF,TGTGCCAGTGGGGACCTAGGGAGGGGTGGCTACACCTTC
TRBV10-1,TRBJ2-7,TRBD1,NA,CASSRDRGRSEQYF,TGCGCCAGCAGTCGGGACAGGGGGCGGTCCGAGCAGTACTTC
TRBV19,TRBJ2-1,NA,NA,CASSILANEQFF,TGTGCCAGTAGTATTTTAGCCAATGAGCAGTTCTTC
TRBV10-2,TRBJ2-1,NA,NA,CASSGGPYNEQFF,TGCGCCAGCAGCGGGGGCCCCTACAATGAGCAGTTCTTC
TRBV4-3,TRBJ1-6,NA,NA,CASSQDGNSPLHF,TGCGCCAGCAGCCAAGACGGCAATTCACCCCTCCACTTT
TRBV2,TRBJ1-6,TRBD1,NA,CASRDGDSLDNSPLHF,TGTGCCAGCAGGGACGGGGACAGCCTGGATAATTCACCCCTCCACTTT
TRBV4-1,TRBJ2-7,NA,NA,CASSQAGTVSYEQYF,TGCGCCAGCAGCCAAGCCGGGACCGTCTCCTACGAGCAGTACTTC
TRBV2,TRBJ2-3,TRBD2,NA,CASLKKGLPQIEDTQYF,TGTGCCAGCTTAAAAAAGGGACTACCACAAATCGAAGATACGCAGTATTTT
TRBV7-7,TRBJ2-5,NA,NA,CASSLSGGNQETQYF,TGTGCCAGCAGCTTATCCGGGGGTAACCAAGAGACCCAGTACTTC
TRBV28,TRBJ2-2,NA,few,CASGDPNTGELFF,TGTGCCAGCGGAGACCCGAACACCGGGGAGCTGTTTTTT
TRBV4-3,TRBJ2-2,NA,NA,CASSQGGAGLNTGELFF,TGCGCCAGCAGCCAAGGGGGGGCAGGGCTGAACACCGGGGAGCTGTTTTTT
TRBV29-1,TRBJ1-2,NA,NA,CSVGTDGYTF,TGCAGCGTAGGGACGGATGGCTACACCTTC
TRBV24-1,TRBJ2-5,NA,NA,CATSDGALETQYF,TGTGCCACCAGTGACGGGGCGTTAGAGACCCAGTACTTC
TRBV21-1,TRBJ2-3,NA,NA,CASSTSPKASGGGWADTQYF,TGTGCCAGCAGCACCTCCCCTAAGGCTAGCGGGGGTGGGTGGGCAGATACGCAGTATTTT
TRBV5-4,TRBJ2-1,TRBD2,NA,CASSLAVVTSGGANEQFF,TGTGCCAGCAGCTTGGCCGTTGTAACCAGCGGGGGGGCAAATGAGCAGTTCTTC
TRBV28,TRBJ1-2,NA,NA,CASSLAQPYGYTF,TGTGCCAGCAGTTTAGCACAACCTTATGGCTACACCTTC
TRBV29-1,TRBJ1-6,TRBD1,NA,CSVWDRSSNSPLHF,TGCAGCGTGTGGGACAGGAGCTCAAATTCACCCCTCCACTTT
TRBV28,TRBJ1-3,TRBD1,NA,CASSPGQGATTGNTIYF,TGTGCCAGCAGTCCGGGACAGGGGGCGACTACTGGAAACACCATATATTTT
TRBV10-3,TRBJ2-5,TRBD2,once,CAISPSSTSGEKETQYF,TGTGCCATCAGCCCTTCCAGTACTAGCGGGGAAAAAGAGACCCAGTACTTC
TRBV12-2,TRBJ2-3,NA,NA,CASRLAGTRPSTDTQYF,TGTGCAAGTCGCTTAGCTGGCACGCGCCCTAGCACAGATACGCAGTATTTT
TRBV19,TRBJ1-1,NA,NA,CASSASLDGEAFF,TGTGCCAGTAGTGCCTCTTTGGATGGGGAAGCTTTCTTT
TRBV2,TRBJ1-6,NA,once,CASRRGAGGSPLHF,TGTGCCAGCAGGCGGGGGGCAGGAGGATCACCCCTCCACTTT
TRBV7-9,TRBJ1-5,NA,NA,CASSSPDTQPQHF,TGTGCCAGCAGCTCGCCTGATACTCAGCCCCAGCATTTT
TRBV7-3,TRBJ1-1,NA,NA,CASSQVNTEAFF,TGTGCCAGCAGTCAAGTGAACACTGAAGCTTTCTTT
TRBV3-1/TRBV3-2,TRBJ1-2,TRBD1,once,CASSYRGQPYGYTF,TGTGCCAGCAGCTACCGGGGACAGCCCTATGGCTACACCTTC
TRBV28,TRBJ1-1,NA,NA,CASRLPGGGNEAFF,TGTGCCAGCAGGCTCCCGGGGGGCGGGAATGAAGCTTTCTTT
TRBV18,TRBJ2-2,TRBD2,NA,CASSPRLAENTGELFF,TGTGCCAGCTCACCACGCCTAGCGGAAAACACCGGGGAGCTGTTTTTT
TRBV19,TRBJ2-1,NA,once,CASSAREQFF,TGTGCCAGTAGTGCGCGGGAGCAGTTCTTC
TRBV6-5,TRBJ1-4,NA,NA,CASRLNEKLFF,TGTGCCAGCAGGTTAAATGAAAAACTGTTTTTT
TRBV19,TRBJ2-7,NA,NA,CASSMQRGSYEQYF,TGTGCCAGTAGTATGCAGAGGGGGTCCTACGAGCAGTACTTC
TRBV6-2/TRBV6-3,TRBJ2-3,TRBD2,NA,CASSYILRAGPDTQYF,TGTGCCAGCAGTTACATCCTCCGAGCGGGGCCAGATACGCAGTATTTT
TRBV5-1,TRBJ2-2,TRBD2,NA,CASSLMLSGGTNTGELFF,TGCGCCAGCAGCTTGATGCTTAGCGGGGGGACGAACACCGGGGAGCTGTTTTTT
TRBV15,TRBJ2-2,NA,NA,CATSRVGDTGELFF,TGTGCCACCAGCAGAGTCGGAGACACCGGGGAGCTGTTTTTT
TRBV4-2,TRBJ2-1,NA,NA,CASSQDRAGPGPFF,TGTGCCAGCAGCCAAGATCGTGCAGGGCCAGGTCCGTTCTTC
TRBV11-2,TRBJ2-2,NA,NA,CASSFSSAGELFF,TGTGCCAGCAGCTTTTCTTCCGCCGGGGAGCTGTTTTTT
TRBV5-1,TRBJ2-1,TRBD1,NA,CASSLVYRGSYNEQFF,TGCGCCAGCAGCTTGGTTTACAGGGGTTCCTACAATGAGCAGTTCTTC
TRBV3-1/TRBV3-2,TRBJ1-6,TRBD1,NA,CAGSSTGQIYSPLHF,TGTGCCGGCAGTTCCACGGGACAGATATATTCACCCCTCCACTTT
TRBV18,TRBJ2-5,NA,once,CASSPPPPGRETQYF,TGTGCCAGCTCACCACCGCCGCCGGGCCGAGAGACCCAGTACTTC
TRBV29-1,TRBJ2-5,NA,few,CSVTKLARETQYF,TGCAGCGTCACCAAACTAGCACGGGAGACCCAGTACTTC
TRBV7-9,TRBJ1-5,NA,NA,CASSLGKGESQHF,TGTGCCAGCAGCTTAGGCAAAGGGGAGTCCCAGCATTTT
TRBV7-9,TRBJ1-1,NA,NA,CASSLITGATEAFF,TGTGCCAGCAGCTTAATAACGGGGGCCACTGAAGCTTTCTTT
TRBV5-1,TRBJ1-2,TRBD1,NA,CASSLSPGTGGNYGYTF,TGCGCCAGCAGCTTGAGCCCCGGGACAGGGGGTAACTATGGCTACACCTTC